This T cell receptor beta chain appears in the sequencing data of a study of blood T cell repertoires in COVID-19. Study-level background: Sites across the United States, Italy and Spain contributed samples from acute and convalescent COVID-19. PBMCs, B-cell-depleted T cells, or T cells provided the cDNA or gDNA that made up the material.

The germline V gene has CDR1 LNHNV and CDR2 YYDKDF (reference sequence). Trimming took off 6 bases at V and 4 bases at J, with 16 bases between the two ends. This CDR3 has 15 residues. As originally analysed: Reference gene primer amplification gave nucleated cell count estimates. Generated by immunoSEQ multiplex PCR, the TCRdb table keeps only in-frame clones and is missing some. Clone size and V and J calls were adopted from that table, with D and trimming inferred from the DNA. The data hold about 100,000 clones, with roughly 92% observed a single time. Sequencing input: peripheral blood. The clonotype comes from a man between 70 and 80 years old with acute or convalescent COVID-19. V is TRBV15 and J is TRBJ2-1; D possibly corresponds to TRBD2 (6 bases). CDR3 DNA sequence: TGTGCCACCAGTGGCGGGGCCGCTAGATACAATGAGCAGTTCTTC. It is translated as CATSGGAARYNEQFF. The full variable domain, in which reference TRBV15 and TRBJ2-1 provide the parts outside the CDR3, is DAMVIQNPRYQVTQFGKPVTLSCSQTLNHNVMYWYQQKSSQAPKLLFHYYDKDFNNEADTPDNFQSRRPNTSFCFLDIRSPGLGDTAMYLCATSGGAARYNEQFFGPGTRLTVL.